The clone carrying this T cell receptor beta chain was found many times. Its antigen is unidentified. This sample was included in a study of T-cell memory formation after mild COVID-19. Study findings and constraints: Pre-infection memory harbored some responding clones, suggesting cross-reactive memory joined.

Looked up from germline, CDR1 is DFQATT and CDR2 is SNEGSKA (reference sequence). The ends were cut back, 3 bases at V and 5 bases at J, with 11 bases in the middle. CDR3 length equals 12 residues. Sample barcodes and UMIs were carried by the TCR alpha and TCR beta cDNA libraries that 5'RACE generated with constant-segment primers. In TCRdb, the 5' RACE reads were re-called with MiXCR into one record per CDR3 protein. The data contain tens of thousands of distinct CDR3 sequences, around 7.7% of them singletons. The sample was PBMCs or a T cell subset sorted from them (not recorded which). The receptor was isolated from a man aged 18 to 30 who had mild COVID-19 (a few samples of this study predate the infection). Cell type and time point are not known. This rearrangement joins TRBV20-1 to TRBJ2-7; D might be TRBD1 (6 bases). The DNA of the CDR3 is TGCAGTGCTAGTTCCGAGGGGGACGAGCAGTACTTC. Translating gives CSASSEGDEQYF.